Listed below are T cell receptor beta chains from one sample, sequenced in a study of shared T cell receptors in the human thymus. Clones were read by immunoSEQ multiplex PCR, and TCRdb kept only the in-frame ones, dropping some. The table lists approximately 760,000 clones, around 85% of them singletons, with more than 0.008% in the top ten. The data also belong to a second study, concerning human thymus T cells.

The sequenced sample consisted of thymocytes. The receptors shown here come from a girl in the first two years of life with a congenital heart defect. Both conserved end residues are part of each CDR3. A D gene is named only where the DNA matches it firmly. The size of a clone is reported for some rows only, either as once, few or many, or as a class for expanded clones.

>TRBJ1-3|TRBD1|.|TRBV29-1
CSVRARGLNTIYF
TGCAGCGTGCGGGCCAGGGGGCTAAACACCATATATTTT
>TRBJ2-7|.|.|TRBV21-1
CASSKVPDRTYEQYF
TGTGCCAGCAGCAAAGTACCGGACAGGACCTACGAGCAGTACTTC
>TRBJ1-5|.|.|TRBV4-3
CASSQENAGVSNQPQHF
TGCGCCAGCAGCCAAGAGAACGCAGGGGTAAGCAATCAGCCCCAGCATTTT
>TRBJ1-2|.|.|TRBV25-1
CASSEQGPNYGYTF
TGTGCCAGCAGTGAACAGGGTCCTAACTATGGCTACACCTTC
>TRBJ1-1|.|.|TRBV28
CASSLRGTYTEAFF
TGTGCCAGCAGTTTAAGGGGAACGTACACTGAAGCTTTCTTT
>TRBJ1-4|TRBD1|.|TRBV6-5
CASAPGQGYEKLFF
TGTGCCAGCGCCCCGGGACAGGGTTATGAAAAACTGTTTTTT
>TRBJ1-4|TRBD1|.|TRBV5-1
CASSLAGTGGEKLFF
TGCGCCAGCAGCTTGGCCGGGACAGGGGGTGAAAAACTGTTTTTT
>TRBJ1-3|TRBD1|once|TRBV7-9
CASSSRDRGRNTIYF
TGTGCCAGCAGCTCGAGAGACAGGGGCAGGAACACCATATATTTT
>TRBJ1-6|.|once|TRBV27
CASSPNEHRYNSPLHF
TGTGCCAGCAGTCCCAATGAGCACCGCTATAATTCACCCCTCCACTTT
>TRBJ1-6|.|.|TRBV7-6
CASSLGGEGDNSPLHF
TGTGCCAGCAGCTTAGGTGGGGAAGGGGATAATTCACCCCTCCACTTT
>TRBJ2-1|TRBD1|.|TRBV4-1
CASSQDRPPGQAVYNEQFF
TGCGCCAGCAGCCAAGATAGGCCCCCAGGACAGGCGGTGTACAATGAGCAGTTCTTC
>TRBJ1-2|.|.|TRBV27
CASSPYCGYGYTF
TGTGCCAGCAGTCCCTACTGCGGCTATGGCTACACCTTC
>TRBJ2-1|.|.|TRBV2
CASKGPSDPLSSYNEQFF
TGTGCCAGCAAGGGACCTAGCGACCCTCTAAGCTCCTACAATGAGCAGTTCTTC
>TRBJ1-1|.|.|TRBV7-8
CASSTMGLVNTEAFF
TGTGCCAGCAGCACCATGGGGCTAGTGAACACTGAAGCTTTCTTT
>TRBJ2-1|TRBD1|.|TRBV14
CASSQEGRQGQGTHEQFF
TGTGCCAGCAGCCAAGAGGGCCGTCAGGGACAGGGTACCCATGAGCAGTTCTTC
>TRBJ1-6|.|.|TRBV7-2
CASSPTVRMNSPLHF
TGTGCCAGCAGCCCGACAGTTAGAATGAATTCACCCCTCCACTTT
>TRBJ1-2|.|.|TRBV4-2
CASSQDLGAAYYGYTF
TGTGCCAGCAGCCAAGATTTGGGGGCAGCTTACTATGGCTACACCTTC
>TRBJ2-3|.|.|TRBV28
CASTLTASSTDTQYF
TGTGCCAGCACCCTGACAGCTTCTAGCACAGATACGCAGTATTTT
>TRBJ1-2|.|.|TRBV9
CASSPSTGMGAGETYYGYTF
TGTGCCAGCAGCCCCAGCACGGGGATGGGTGCTGGGGAGACTTACTATGGCTACACCTTC
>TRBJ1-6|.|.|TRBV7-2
CASSPPDTSSPLHF
TGTGCCAGCAGCCCCCCGGACACTTCTTCACCCCTCCACTTT
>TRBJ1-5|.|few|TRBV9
CASSVGGSNQPQHF
TGTGCCAGCAGCGTAGGCGGGAGCAATCAGCCCCAGCATTTT
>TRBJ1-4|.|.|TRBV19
CASSIEGKGRNEKLFF
TGTGCCAGTAGTATAGAGGGGAAGGGGAGGAATGAAAAACTGTTTTTT
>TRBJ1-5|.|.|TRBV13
CASSNNTGNQPQHF
TGTGCCAGCTCCAACAACACAGGGAATCAGCCCCAGCATTTT
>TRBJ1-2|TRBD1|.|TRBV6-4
CASSDSDDRGGYGYTF
TGTGCCAGCAGTGACTCGGACGACAGGGGTGGCTATGGCTACACCTTC
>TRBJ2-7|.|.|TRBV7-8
CASRNPATESYEQYF
TGTGCCAGCAGGAACCCGGCCACAGAATCCTACGAGCAGTACTTC
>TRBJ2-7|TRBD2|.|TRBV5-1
CASSPGGFGSYEQYF
TGCGCCAGCAGCCCGGGAGGGTTTGGCTCCTACGAGCAGTACTTC
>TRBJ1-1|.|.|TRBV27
CASTLGQGSPNTEAFF
TGTGCCAGCACCCTCGGGCAGGGTTCCCCGAACACTGAAGCTTTCTTT
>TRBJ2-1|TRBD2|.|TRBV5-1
CASSLVSGGAREQFF
TGCGCCAGCAGCTTGGTTAGCGGGGGGGCCAGGGAGCAGTTCTTC
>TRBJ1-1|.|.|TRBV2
CATTQTPEAFF
TGTGCCACCACACAGACGCCTGAAGCTTTCTTT
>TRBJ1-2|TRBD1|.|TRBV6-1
CAISDRGNGYTF
TGTGCCATTTCAGACAGGGGAAATGGCTACACCTTC
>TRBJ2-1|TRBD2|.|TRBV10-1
CASSDSGGSDEQFF
TGCGCCAGCAGTGATAGCGGGGGGAGTGATGAGCAGTTCTTC
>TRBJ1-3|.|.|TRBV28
CASSLPLLFSGNTIYF
TGTGCCAGCAGCCTCCCTCTACTCTTCTCTGGAAACACCATATATTTT
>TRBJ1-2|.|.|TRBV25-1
CASSEGPRGGSYYGYTF
TGTGCCAGCAGTGAGGGCCCCCGGGGTGGCAGTTACTATGGCTACACCTTC
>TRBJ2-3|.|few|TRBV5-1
CASSLALEGGTDTQYF
TGCGCCAGCAGCTTGGCCTTGGAAGGGGGCACAGATACGCAGTATTTT
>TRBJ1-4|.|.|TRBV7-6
CASRGTNEKLFF
TGTGCCAGCCGGGGAACTAATGAAAAACTGTTTTTT
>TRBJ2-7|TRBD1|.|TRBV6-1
CASSGQGSSEQYF
TGTGCCAGCAGCGGACAGGGTTCCTCCGAGCAGTACTTC
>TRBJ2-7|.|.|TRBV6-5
CASSSPHTREQYF
TGTGCCAGCAGTTCTCCGCACACGAGGGAGCAGTACTTC
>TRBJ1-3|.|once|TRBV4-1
CASSQDRRHSGNTIYF
TGCGCCAGCAGCCAAGATCGGCGGCACTCTGGAAACACCATATATTTT
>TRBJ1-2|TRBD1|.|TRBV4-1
CASSHRPGQGGPGRGYTF
TGCGCCAGCAGCCACAGACCGGGACAGGGAGGGCCCGGGCGGGGCTACACCTTC
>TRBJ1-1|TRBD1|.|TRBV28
CASSFEGAQGEAFF
TGTGCCAGCAGTTTTGAGGGGGCGCAGGGTGAAGCTTTCTTT
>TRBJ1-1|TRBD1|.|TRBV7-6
CASSLVQGALGTEAFF
TGTGCCAGCAGCTTAGTACAGGGGGCCCTGGGGACTGAAGCTTTCTTT
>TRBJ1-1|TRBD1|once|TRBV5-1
CASSLAYLTGGGDEAFF
TGCGCCAGCAGCTTGGCCTACCTAACAGGGGGTGGTGATGAAGCTTTCTTT
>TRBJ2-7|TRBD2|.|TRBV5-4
CASGPTSGGLYEQYF
TGTGCCAGCGGGCCAACTAGCGGGGGACTTTACGAGCAGTACTTC
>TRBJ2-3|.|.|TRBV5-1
CASSLVESTDTQYF
TGCGCCAGCAGCTTGGTAGAAAGCACAGATACGCAGTATTTT
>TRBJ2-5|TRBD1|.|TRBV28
CASSSERRGLRETQYF
TGTGCCAGCAGTTCTGAGAGAAGGGGGCTACGAGAGACCCAGTACTTC
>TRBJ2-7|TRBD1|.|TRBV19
CASSRGTGGQNEQYF
TGTGCCAGTAGTAGAGGGACAGGGGGCCAGAACGAGCAGTACTTC
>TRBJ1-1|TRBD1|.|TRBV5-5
CASSLVGTGVTEAFF
TGTGCCAGCAGCTTGGTTGGGACAGGGGTTACTGAAGCTTTCTTT
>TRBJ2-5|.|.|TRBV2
CASSAPGETQYF
TGTGCCAGCAGTGCCCCAGGGGAGACCCAGTACTTC
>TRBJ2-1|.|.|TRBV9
CASSVGHGSRDNEQFF
TGTGCCAGCAGTGTTGGACACGGGAGCCGGGACAATGAGCAGTTCTTC
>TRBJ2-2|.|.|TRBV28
CASSLRVPGNTGELFF
TGTGCCAGCAGTTTAAGAGTCCCGGGAAACACCGGGGAGCTGTTTTTT